Below are 2 T cell receptor beta chains sequenced from a single sample in a study of T cell repertoires in cytomegalovirus infection. TCRdb re-analysed the reads in MiXCR, keeping a single row per CDR3 protein. Of some 120,000 distinct CDR3 sequences in the sample, around 30% were seen once. The antigens for these receptors are not known. The specimen comprised CD8+ T cells from cultured PBMCs, sampled from culture after CMV antigen stimulation. The receptors derive from a human donor in good health (CMV status not recorded). Some clones in this sample may be carry-over from other donors' samples.

The chain carries TRBV24-1 and TRBJ2-7, with D possibly matching TRBD2 (6 bases). Trimming took 5 bases from V and 3 from J, leaving 10 bases between them. CDR1 is KGHDR and CDR2 is SFDVKD in the germline V gene. The CDR3 has 13 residues. CDR3 DNA: TGTGCCACCAGTGCGAAGGACTACTACGAGCAGTACTTC. Its translation is CATSAKDYYEQYF.

V gene TRBV7-9 combines with J gene TRBJ2-7, with TRBD1 as a possible D gene (6 bases). The germline V and J ends were trimmed by 4 bases and 5 bases, with 12 bases remaining between them. Germline CDR1 SEHNR, CDR2 FQNEAQ (reference sequence). The CDR3 loop spans 13 amino acids. The chain's CDR3 is CASSSSYRDEQYF. CDR3 nucleotides: TGTGCCAGCAGCTCATCCTACAGGGACGAGCAGTACTTC.